This T cell receptor beta chain was captured by sequencing in a study of beta chain features in type 1 diabetes. Germline CDR1 is MNHEY and CDR2 is SVGAGI. The ends lost 5 bases at V and 4 bases at J; junction bases unmatched: 7. The CDR3 loop spans 15 amino acids. The study's findings and limits: Possibly, sequencing cDNA over-represented cells that had high TCR expression levels.

In the case of this clone: What it binds is not known.

Reverse transcription of all isolated RNA meant that expressed TCRB transcripts were sequenced. Clones were sequenced by immunoSEQ multiplex PCR, and TCRdb holds only the in-frame ones, with some missing. The sample shows approximately 84,000 clones, under 35% of them seen only once. The rearrangement joins TRBV6-5 to TRBJ1-3; 8 nucleotides line up with TRBD1. The sequencing input was stem cell memory CD4+ T cells from blood. The receptor comes from a woman aged 18-30 years in good health. DNA for the CDR3: TGTGCCAGCAGTAAGGACAGGGCAGGAGGAAACACCATATATTTT. As protein: CASSKDRAGGNTIYF.